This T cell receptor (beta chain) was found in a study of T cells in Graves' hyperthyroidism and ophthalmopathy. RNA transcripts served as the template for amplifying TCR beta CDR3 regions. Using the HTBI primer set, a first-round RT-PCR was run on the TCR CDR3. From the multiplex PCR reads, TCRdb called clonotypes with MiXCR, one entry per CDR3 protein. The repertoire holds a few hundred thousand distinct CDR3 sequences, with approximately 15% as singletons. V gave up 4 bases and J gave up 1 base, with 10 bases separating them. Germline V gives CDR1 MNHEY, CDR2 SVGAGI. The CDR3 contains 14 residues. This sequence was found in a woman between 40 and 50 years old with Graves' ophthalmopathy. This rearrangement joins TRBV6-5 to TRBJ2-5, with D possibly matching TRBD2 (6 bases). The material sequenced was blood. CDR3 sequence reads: CASSSRGSQETQYF. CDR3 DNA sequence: TGTGCCAGCAGTTCCCGGGGGTCCCAAGAGACCCAGTACTTC.